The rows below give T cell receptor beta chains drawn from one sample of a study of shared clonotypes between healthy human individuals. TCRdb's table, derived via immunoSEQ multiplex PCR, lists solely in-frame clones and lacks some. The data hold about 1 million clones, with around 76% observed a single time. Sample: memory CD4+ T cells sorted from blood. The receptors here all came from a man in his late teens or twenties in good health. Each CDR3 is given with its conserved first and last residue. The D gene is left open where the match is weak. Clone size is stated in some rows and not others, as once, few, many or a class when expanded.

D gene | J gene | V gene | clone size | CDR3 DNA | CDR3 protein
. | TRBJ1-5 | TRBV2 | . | TGTGCCAGCTCGAGGCAAGCAGGTCAGCCCCAGCATTTT | CASSRQAGQPQHF
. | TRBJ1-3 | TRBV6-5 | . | TGTGCCAGCAGTTTGACAGACCTACTCTCTGGAAACACCATATATTTT | CASSLTDLLSGNTIYF
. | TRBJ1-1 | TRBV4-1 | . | TGCGCCAGCAGCCCACTTGGCTTCCACACTGAAGCTTTCTTT | CASSPLGFHTEAFF
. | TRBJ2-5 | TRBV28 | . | TGTGCCAGCAGTTTAAGTGGGACGCGGGAGACCCAGTACTTC | CASSLSGTRETQYF
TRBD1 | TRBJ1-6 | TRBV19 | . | TGTGCCAGTAATCTCCTGGGACAGGGGGGTTCACCCCTCCACTTT | CASNLLGQGGSPLHF
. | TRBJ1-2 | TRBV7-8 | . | TGTGCCAGCAGCCTTTCCCGGGACTATGGCTACACCTTC | CASSLSRDYGYTF
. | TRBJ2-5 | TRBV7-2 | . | TGTGCCAGCAGCTTAGCGGGGAACGAAGAGACCCAGTACTTC | CASSLAGNEETQYF
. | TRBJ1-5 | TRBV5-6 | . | TGTGCCAGCAGCTTAAGCAACAGGGCCAATAGCAATCAGCCCCAGCATTTT | CASSLSNRANSNQPQHF
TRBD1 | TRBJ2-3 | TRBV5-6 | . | TGTGCCAGCAGCTTTGTTGACAGGGATTTCACAGATACGCAGTATTTT | CASSFVDRDFTDTQYF
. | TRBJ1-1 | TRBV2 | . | TGTGCCAGCAGTGAAGGGCAGGGATGGAACACTGAAGCTTTCTTT | CASSEGQGWNTEAFF
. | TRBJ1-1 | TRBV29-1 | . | TGCAGCGACCGAATGGGACGGATGAACACTGAAGCTTTCTTT | CSDRMGRMNTEAFF
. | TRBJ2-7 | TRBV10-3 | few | TGTGCCATCAGCGGGACTTCCTCTTACGAGCAGTACTTC | CAISGTSSYEQYF
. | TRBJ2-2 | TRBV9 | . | TGTGCCAGCAGCGGGGGCGCACTACCGAACACCGGGGAGCTGTTTTTT | CASSGGALPNTGELFF
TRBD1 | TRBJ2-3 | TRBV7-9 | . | TGTGCCAGCAGCTTAACACAGGGGCTAGAAGATACGCAGTATTTT | CASSLTQGLEDTQYF
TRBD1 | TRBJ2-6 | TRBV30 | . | TGTGCCTGGTGCGTTGGACAGGGGGTCACCTCGGGGGCCAACGTCCTGACTTTC | CAWCVGQGVTSGANVLTF
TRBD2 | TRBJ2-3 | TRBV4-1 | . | TGCGCCAGCAGCCGCTCGGGGACTAGCGGGGGGGCTGGTGGAGATACGCAGTATTTT | CASSRSGTSGGAGGDTQYF
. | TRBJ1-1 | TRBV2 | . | TGTGCCAGCAGACTAAGACAGGCGACTGAAGCTTTCTTT | CASRLRQATEAFF
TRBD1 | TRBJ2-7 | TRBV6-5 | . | TGTGCCAGCAGTTACTCCCGGACAGGTCACTCCTACGAGCAGTACTTC | CASSYSRTGHSYEQYF
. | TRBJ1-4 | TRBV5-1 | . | TGCGCCAGCAGTGACCGGGTTAATGAAAAACTGTTTTTT | CASSDRVNEKLFF
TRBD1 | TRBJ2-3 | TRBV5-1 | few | TGCGCCAGCAGCTTGAGACAGGGTACTAGCACAGATACGCAGTATTTT | CASSLRQGTSTDTQYF
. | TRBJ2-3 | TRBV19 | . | TGTGCCAGTAGTGACAGCCGCCCCACAGATACGCAGTATTTT | CASSDSRPTDTQYF
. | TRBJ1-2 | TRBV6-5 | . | TGTGCCAGCAGACGACACCCGGACGGTGGCTACACCTTC | CASRRHPDGGYTF
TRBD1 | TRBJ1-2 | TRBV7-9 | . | TGTGCCAGCAGGGCGACAGGGGTCGACTATGGCTACACCTTC | CASRATGVDYGYTF
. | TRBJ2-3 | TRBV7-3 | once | TGTGCCAGCAGCTCCCGTTGGACTAGCACAGATACGCAGTATTTT | CASSSRWTSTDTQYF
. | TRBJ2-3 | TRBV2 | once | TGTGCCAGCAGTGCCCGGGCCGGAGGGGGAGATACGCAGTATTTT | CASSARAGGGDTQYF
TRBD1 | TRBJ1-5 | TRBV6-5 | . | TGTGCCAGCAGTTACTCGGGGACAGAAGTTCAGCCCCAGCATTTT | CASSYSGTEVQPQHF
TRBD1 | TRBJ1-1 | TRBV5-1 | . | TGCGCCAGCAGCATGACAGGGTCGAGCACTGAAGCTTTCTTT | CASSMTGSSTEAFF
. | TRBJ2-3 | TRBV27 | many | TGTGCCAGCAGTTTATCCACAGGACACACAGATACGCAGTATTTT | CASSLSTGHTDTQYF
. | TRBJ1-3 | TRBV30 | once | TGTGCCTGGAGGCAGACACCTAACTCTGGAAACACCATATATTTT | CAWRQTPNSGNTIYF
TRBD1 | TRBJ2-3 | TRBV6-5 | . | TGTGCCAGCAGTTTGGGACAGGACCCTAGTAATACGCAGTATTTT | CASSLGQDPSNTQYF
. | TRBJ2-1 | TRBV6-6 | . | TGTGCCAGCAGTTTCTTAGTGGCCTACAATGAGCAGTTCTTC | CASSFLVAYNEQFF
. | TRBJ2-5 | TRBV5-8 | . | TGTGCCAGCAGCTTAGGCCTGGGGAAAGAGACCCAGTACTTC | CASSLGLGKETQYF
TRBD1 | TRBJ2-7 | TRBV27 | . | TGTGCCAGCAGTTCCTGGGACAGTTCTGGATACGAGCAGTACTTC | CASSSWDSSGYEQYF